Presented here are 26 T cell receptor beta chains from one specimen sequenced in a study of blood T cell repertoires in COVID-19 (dated by TCRdb to 2020 to 2021). The library was obtained by the immunoSEQ multiplex PCR assay. TCRdb mirrors the immuneACCESS table, restricted to in-frame sequences. Some clones are absent from its copies; in checked studies, under half trace to an unresolved V gene, and the reason for the others is unknown. The sample yields some 270,000 clones; around nine tenths were counted once. The top ten clonotypes cover around 1.5% of the sample. Sample: peripheral blood. These receptors all come from a woman in her sixties who had recovered from COVID-19.

The chain employs TRBV5-1 and TRBJ2-5; D possibly corresponds to TRBD2 (6 bases). Per the germline V gene, CDR1 is SGHRS and CDR2 is YFSETQ. The CDR3 spans 14 residues. V was shortened by 2 bases and J by 1 base, with 9 bases between the two germline ends. This chain's CDR3 is CASSFGGFQETQYF. The CDR3 bases are TGCGCCAGCAGCTTCGGGGGATTCCAAGAGACCCAGTACTTC. The full variable domain, completed using reference TRBV5-1 and TRBJ2-5, is KAGVTQTPRYLIKTRGQQVTLSCSPISGHRSVSWYQQTPGQGLQFLFEYFSETQRNKGNFPGRFSGRQFSNSRSEMNVSTLELGDSALYLCASSFGGFQETQYFGPGTRLLVL.

The CDR3 reads CASGLGGGFYNEQFF. Here the CDR3 DNA reads TGTGCTAGTGGTTTGGGCGGGGGGTTCTACAATGAGCAGTTCTTC. The chain employs TRBV12-5 and TRBJ2-1, with 8 bases identical to TRBD2. Germline assignment: CDR1 LGHNT and CDR2 FRNRAP. The CDR3 is 15 amino acids. With 1 base clipped from V and 3 bases from J, the junction kept 2 bases outside the gene matches.

The genes are TRBV9 and TRBJ2-5; 7 positions match TRBD2. Germline V gene data show CDR1 as SGDLS and CDR2 as YYNGEE. V lost 0 bases to trimming and J lost 1 base; unmatched junction nucleotides: 6. This CDR3 is built from 16 residues. The CDR3 is CASSVGSSGIQETQYF. CDR3 DNA sequence: TGTGCCAGCAGCGTAGGGTCGAGCGGGATCCAAGAGACCCAGTACTTC.

This chain links TRBV7-9 with TRBJ2-7, with D perhaps TRBD2 (6 bases). Trimming took off 5 bases at V and 4 bases at J, with 18 bases between the two ends. The germline gives CDR1 SEHNR, CDR2 FQNEAQ (reference sequence). The CDR3 extends over 15 amino acids. CDR3 protein: CASSPPGTAGYEQYF. The DNA of the CDR3 is TGTGCCAGCAGCCCACCCGGGACGGCGGGGTACGAGCAGTACTTC. The full variable domain, in which reference TRBV7-9 and TRBJ2-7 provide the parts outside the CDR3, is DTGVSQNPRHKITKRGQNVTFRCDPISEHNRLYWYRQTLGQGPEFLTYFQNEAQLEKSRLLSDRFSAERPKGSFSTLEIQRTEQGDSAMYLCASSPPGTAGYEQYFGPGTRLTVT.

This sequence joins TRBV27 and TRBJ1-1; D is possibly TRBD1 (5 bases). Germline V lookup: CDR1 MNHEY, CDR2 SMNVEV (reference sequence). V lost 6 bases to trimming and J lost 2 bases, with 13 bases between them. There are 14 residues in the CDR3. The CDR3 reads CASRIQGINTEAFF. The CDR3 DNA reads as TGTGCCAGCAGAATCCAGGGAATCAACACTGAAGCTTTCTTT.

The chain is built from TRBV18 and TRBJ1-6, with no clear D. V dropped 2 bases and J dropped 7 bases, with 18 bases sitting between them. This CDR3 region has 17 residues. The germline V gene has CDR1 KGHSH and CDR2 LQKENI. CDR3 amino acids: CASSPDKTGLINSPLHF. The CDR3 DNA is TGTGCCAGCTCACCAGACAAAACTGGACTTATCAATTCACCCCTCCACTTT.

The chain combines TRBV27 with TRBJ1-5, with D unclear. Germline-derived CDR1 and CDR2 are MNHEY and SMNVEV (reference sequence). The CDR3 is made up of 16 amino acids. With 8 bases removed from V and 2 bases from J, the gap between germline ends came to 19 bases. The CDR3 DNA is TGTGCCAGCCCGCTCGGGTATGTTCAGTGCAATCAGCCCCAGCATTTT. Encoded protein: CASPLGYVQCNQPQHF.

The rearrangement links TRBV10-3 to TRBJ2-5; tentatively, D is TRBD2 (7 bases). The V and J ends lost 3 bases and 4 bases respectively, with 15 bases between them. This CDR3 contains 15 residues. CDR1 ENHRY and CDR2 SYGVKD come from the germline V gene. The CDR3 protein is CAISDPWGGGETQYF. The CDR3 DNA is TGTGCCATCAGTGACCCGTGGGGGGGCGGAGAGACCCAGTACTTC.

The chain uses TRBV4-3 and TRBJ2-3; 7 nucleotides agree with TRBD1. The CDR3 runs 16 residues. From germline, CDR1 is LGHNA and CDR2 YSLEER. V lost 0 bases and J lost 4; bases outside the gene matches: 7. CDR3 in DNA: TGCGCCAGCAGCCAAGATGCCAGGGGGTTGGCAGATACGCAGTATTTT. Its translation: CASSQDARGLADTQYF.

The V gene is TRBV24-1, the J gene TRBJ2-7; D might be TRBD1 (6 bases). V dropped 2 bases and J dropped 1 base, with 14 bases sitting between them. Germline values: CDR1 KGHDR, CDR2 SFDVKD. The CDR3 consists of 16 residues. CDR3 nucleotides: TGTGCCACCAGTGATTCAAACAGGGAAACTTCCTACGAGCAGTACTTC. Residues: CATSDSNRETSYEQYF.

The chain joins TRBV27 to TRBJ1-2; D is unresolved. The V gene's germline CDR1 is MNHEY and CDR2 SMNVEV (reference sequence). The V and J ends lost 5 bases and 4 bases respectively, with 14 bases between them. The CDR3 consists of 14 residues. For the CDR3, the DNA is TGTGCCAGCAGTCCCTCGCGGGCTCCCTATGGCTACACCTTC. Amino acids: CASSPSRAPYGYTF.

The chain links TRBV9 to TRBJ1-2; TRBD1 matches at 9 bases. The CDR3 spans 15 residues. V shed 3 bases, J shed 4 bases, and the junction held 7 bases outside the gene matches. Germline CDR1 reads SGDLS; CDR2 reads YYNGEE. This CDR3 reads CASSGQTGGVYGYTF. CDR3 bases: TGTGCCAGCAGCGGGCAAACAGGGGGCGTCTATGGCTACACCTTC.

V and J are TRBV6-6 and TRBJ1-5, with unresolved D. Germline lookup yields CDR1 MNHNY and CDR2 SVGAGI (reference sequence). Trimming pared 6 bases from V and 7 bases from J, leaving 13 bases between. The CDR3 runs to 13 residues. CDR3 DNA: TGTGCCAGCAGCTCCCGGGAGGGCCAGCCCCAGCATTTT. The encoded protein is CASSSREGQPQHF.

As for this clone: One end of the junction varies from germline; a read error may be responsible. V and J are TRBV7-7 and TRBJ2-3, with a possible D match to TRBD2 (6 bases). Looked up from germline, CDR1 is SSHAT and CDR2 is FNYEAQ (reference sequence). This CDR3 contains 16 residues. The DNA for the CDR3 is TGTGCTAGCAGCCCGATTGGAGGGCTAAACACAGATACGCAGTATTTT. Its translation: CASSPIGGLNTDTQYF.

The CDR3, as DNA: TGTGCCAGTACCTACCGGGACAGGGGTGCCTATGGCTACACCTTC. It codes for CASTYRDRGAYGYTF. V is TRBV19 and J is TRBJ1-2, with 10 positions matching TRBD1. The CDR3 is 15 residues long. CDR1 is LNHDA and CDR2 is SQIVND in the germline V gene (reference sequence). The ends lost 7 bases at V and 4 bases at J; junction bases unmatched: 9.

J is TRBJ2-7 and V is TRBV9; possible D gene TRBD1, 7 bases. The V gene's germline CDR1 is SGDLS and CDR2 YYNGEE. This CDR3 comprises 14 residues. Trimming left V 3 bases short and J 2 bases short, with 12 bases between. CDR3 sequence reads: CASSAQGGTYEQYF. The DNA of the CDR3 is TGTGCCAGCAGCGCTCAGGGGGGTACCTACGAGCAGTACTTC.

This clone has just one count. This chain connects TRBV6-4 to TRBJ1-4; 10 bases map to TRBD1. This CDR3 spans 14 amino acids. CDR1 is MRHNA and CDR2 is SNTAGT in the germline V gene. V shed 4 bases and J 7 bases; nucleotides not matched to a gene: 3. CDR3 bases: TGTGCCAGCAGTGCGGACAGGGGGAGTGAAAAACTGTTTTTT. This gives the protein CASSADRGSEKLFF.

There are a few counts of this clone. V and J are TRBV4-1 and TRBJ1-5, with D unresolved. The CDR3 consists of 15 residues. Per germline, CDR1 MGHRA and CDR2 YSYEKL. With 6 bases removed from V and 0 bases from J, the gap between germline ends came to 12 bases. The CDR3 nucleotides are TGCGCCAGCAGGTTCAATCAGGATAGCAATCAGCCCCAGCATTTT. It codes for CASRFNQDSNQPQHF.

This chain uses TRBV2 with TRBJ1-1; the match to TRBD1 covers 7 bases. Per the germline V gene, CDR1 is SNHLY and CDR2 is FYNNEI. J gave up 8 bases and V 5 bases, and 2 bases lay outside the gene matches. This CDR3 spans 11 amino acids. The CDR3 nucleotides read TGTGCCAGCAGTTGGACAGGAGAAGCTTTCTTT. As protein: CASSWTGEAFF.

This chain joins TRBV28 and TRBJ1-4, with D perhaps matching TRBD1 (5 bases). The CDR3 extends over 14 amino acids. The germline gives CDR1 MDHEN, CDR2 SYDVKM. Trimming stripped 4 bases from V and 7 bases from J, with 13 bases between. For the CDR3, the DNA is TGTGCCAGCAGTTGGGGACTGGACATTGAAAAACTGTTTTTT. Amino acids: CASSWGLDIEKLFF.

The chain employs TRBV9 and TRBJ2-2, with D possibly being TRBD2 (7 bases). V was shortened by 4 bases and J by 1 base, with 17 bases between the two germline ends. The CDR3 runs to 17 residues. Looked up from germline, CDR1 is SGDLS and CDR2 is YYNGEE. The CDR3 DNA reads as TGTGCCAGCAGCCATGCGGCCGGGGGGCTGAACACCGGGGAGCTGTTTTTT. It codes for CASSHAAGGLNTGELFF.

The chain joins TRBV11-2 to TRBJ2-1, with TRBD2 identical over 8 bases. J gave up 9 bases and V 2 bases, and 12 bases lay outside the gene matches. The CDR3 has 16 residues. The germline V gene encodes CDR1 SGHAT and CDR2 FQNNGV. The CDR3 here is CASSLSRTGGRFEQFF. The CDR3 bases are TGTGCCAGCAGCTTATCGCGGACGGGGGGGCGCTTTGAGCAGTTCTTC.

CDR3 sequence reads: CASSPSAGDTGNTIYF. DNA for the CDR3: TGTGCCAGCTCACCAAGTGCAGGGGATACTGGAAACACCATATATTTT. The chain couples TRBV18 to TRBJ1-3, with D perhaps matching TRBD1 (6 bases). Per the germline V gene, CDR1 is KGHSH and CDR2 is LQKENI. V gave up 2 bases and J gave up 2 bases, with 13 bases separating them. This CDR3 is built from 16 residues.

The chain couples TRBV5-1 to TRBJ1-2; D is unresolved. The CDR3 loop spans 13 amino acids. The germline V and J ends were trimmed by 0 bases and 4 bases, with 7 bases remaining between them. The germline CDR1 and CDR2 sequences are SGHRS and YFSETQ. The CDR3 DNA reads as TGCGCCAGCAGCTTGGGCGGGAGCTATGGCTACACCTTC. Translated: CASSLGGSYGYTF.

The chain joins TRBV12-5 to TRBJ2-1; 8 positions agree with TRBD2. Germline V gives CDR1 LGHNT, CDR2 FRNRAP. The CDR3 is 15 residues long. The V and J ends lost 5 bases and 3 bases, in that order; junction bases with no gene match: 6. CDR3 protein: CASGGGLAGYNEQFF. Here the CDR3 DNA reads TGTGCTAGTGGTGGGGGCCTAGCGGGCTACAATGAGCAGTTCTTC.

The chain employs TRBV27 and TRBJ2-3, with 10 bases aligning to TRBD1. Germline values: CDR1 MNHEY, CDR2 SMNVEV (reference sequence). CDR3 size: 14 residues. With V trimmed by 8 bases and J by 4 bases, 6 bases remained unmatched. The CDR3 DNA reads TGTGCCAGCGGCCGGGACAGGGGTTCAGATACGCAGTATTTT. Translated, it gives CASGRDRGSDTQYF.